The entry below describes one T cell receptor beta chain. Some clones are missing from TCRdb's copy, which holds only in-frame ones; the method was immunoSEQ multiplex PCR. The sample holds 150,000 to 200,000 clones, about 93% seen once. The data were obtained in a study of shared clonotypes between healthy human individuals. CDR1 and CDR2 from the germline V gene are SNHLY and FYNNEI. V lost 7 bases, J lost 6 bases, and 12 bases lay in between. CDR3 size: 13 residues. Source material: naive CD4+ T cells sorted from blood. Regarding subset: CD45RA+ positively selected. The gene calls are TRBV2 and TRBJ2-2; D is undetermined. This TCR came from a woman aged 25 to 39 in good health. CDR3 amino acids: CASTKRWAGELFF. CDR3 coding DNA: TGTGCCAGCACCAAAAGGTGGGCCGGGGAGCTGTTTTTT. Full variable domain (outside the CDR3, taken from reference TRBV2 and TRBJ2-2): EPEVTQTPSHQVTQMGQEVILRCVPISNHLYFYWYRQILGQKVEFLVSFYNNEISEKSEIFDDQFSVERPDGSNFTLKIRSTKLEDSAMYFCASTKRWAGELFFGEGSRLTVL.